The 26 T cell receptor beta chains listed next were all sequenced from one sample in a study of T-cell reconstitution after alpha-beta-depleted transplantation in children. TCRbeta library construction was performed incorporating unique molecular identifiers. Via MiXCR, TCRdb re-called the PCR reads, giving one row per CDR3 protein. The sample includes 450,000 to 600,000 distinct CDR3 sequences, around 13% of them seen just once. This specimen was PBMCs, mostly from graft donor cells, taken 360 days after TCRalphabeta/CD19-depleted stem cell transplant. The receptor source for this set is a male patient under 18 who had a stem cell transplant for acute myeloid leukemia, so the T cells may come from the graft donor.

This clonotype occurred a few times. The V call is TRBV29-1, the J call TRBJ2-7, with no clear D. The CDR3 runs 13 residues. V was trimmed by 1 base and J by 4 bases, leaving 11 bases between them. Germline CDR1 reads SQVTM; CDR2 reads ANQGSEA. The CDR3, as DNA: TGCAGCGTTGAAGCACGACTTCAGTACGAGCAGTACTTC. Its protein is CSVEARLQYEQYF.

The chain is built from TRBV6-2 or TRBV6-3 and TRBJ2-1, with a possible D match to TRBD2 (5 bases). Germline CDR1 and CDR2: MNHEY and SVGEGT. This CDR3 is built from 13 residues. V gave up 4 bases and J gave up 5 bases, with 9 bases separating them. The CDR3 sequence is CASSSRTHNEQFF. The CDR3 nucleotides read TGTGCCAGCAGTTCTAGGACTCACAATGAGCAGTTCTTC.

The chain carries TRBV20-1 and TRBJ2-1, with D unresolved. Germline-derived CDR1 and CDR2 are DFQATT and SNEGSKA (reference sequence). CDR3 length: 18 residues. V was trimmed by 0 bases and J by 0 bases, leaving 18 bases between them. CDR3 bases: TGCAGTGCTAGAGATCGGCTTGACGGGTTCGACTCCTACAATGAGCAGTTCTTC. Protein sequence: CSARDRLDGFDSYNEQFF.

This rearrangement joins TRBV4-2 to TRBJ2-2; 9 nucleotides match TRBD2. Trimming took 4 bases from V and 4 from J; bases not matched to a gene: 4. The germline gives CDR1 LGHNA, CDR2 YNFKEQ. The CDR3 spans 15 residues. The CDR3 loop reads CASSPTSGTTGELFF. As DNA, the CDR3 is TGTGCCAGCAGCCCGACTAGCGGAACCACCGGGGAGCTGTTTTTT.

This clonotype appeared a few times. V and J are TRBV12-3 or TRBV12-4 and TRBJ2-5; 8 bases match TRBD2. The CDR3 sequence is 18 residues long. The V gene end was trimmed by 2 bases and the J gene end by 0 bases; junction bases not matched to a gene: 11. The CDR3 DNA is TGTGCCAGCAGTTTAAGGACTAGCAGAAACCCGTACCAAGAGACCCAGTACTTC. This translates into CASSLRTSRNPYQETQYF.

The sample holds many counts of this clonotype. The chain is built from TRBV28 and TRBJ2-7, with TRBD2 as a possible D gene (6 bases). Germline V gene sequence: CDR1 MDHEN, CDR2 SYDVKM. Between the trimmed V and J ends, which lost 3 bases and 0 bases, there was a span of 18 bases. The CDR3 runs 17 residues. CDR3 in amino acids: CASSFRRAVVLSYEQYF. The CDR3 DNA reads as TGTGCCAGCAGTTTTAGGAGGGCCGTCGTTCTCTCCTACGAGCAGTACTTC.

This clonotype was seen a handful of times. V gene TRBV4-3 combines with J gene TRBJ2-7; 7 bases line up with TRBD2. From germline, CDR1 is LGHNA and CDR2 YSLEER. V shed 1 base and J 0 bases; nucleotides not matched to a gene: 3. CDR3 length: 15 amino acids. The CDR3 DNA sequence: TGCGCCAGCAGCCAAGCTAGCGGTACCTCCTACGAGCAGTACTTC. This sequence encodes CASSQASGTSYEQYF.

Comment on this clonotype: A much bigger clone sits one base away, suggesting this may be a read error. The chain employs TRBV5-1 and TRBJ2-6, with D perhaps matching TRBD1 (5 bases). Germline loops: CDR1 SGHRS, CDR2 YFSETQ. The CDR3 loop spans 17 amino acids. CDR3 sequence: CASSLGQSSSGANVLSF. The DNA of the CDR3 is TGCGCCAGCAGCTTGGGCCAAAGTAGCTCTGGGGCCAACGTCCTGTCTTTC.

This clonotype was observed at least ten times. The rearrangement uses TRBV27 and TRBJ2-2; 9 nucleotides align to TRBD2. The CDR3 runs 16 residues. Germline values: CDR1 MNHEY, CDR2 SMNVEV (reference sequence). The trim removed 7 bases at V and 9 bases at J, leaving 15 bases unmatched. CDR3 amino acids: CASTPFGTSLLRELFF. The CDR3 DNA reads TGTGCCAGCACCCCATTCGGGACTAGCCTTCTCCGGGAGCTGTTTTTT.

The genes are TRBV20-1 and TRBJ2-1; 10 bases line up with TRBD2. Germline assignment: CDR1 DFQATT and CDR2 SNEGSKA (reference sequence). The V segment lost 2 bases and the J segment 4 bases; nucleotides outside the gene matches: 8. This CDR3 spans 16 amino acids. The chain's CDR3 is CSARTLAGVMYNEQFF. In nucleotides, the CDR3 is TGCAGTGCTAGAACCCTAGCGGGAGTAATGTACAATGAGCAGTTCTTC.

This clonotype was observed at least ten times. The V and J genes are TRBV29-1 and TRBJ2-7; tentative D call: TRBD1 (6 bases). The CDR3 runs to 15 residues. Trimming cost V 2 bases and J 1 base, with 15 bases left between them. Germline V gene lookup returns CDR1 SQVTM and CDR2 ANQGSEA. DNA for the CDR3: TGCAGCGTTGAATACCAGGGGAAGGGGTCCTACGAGCAGTACTTC. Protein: CSVEYQGKGSYEQYF.

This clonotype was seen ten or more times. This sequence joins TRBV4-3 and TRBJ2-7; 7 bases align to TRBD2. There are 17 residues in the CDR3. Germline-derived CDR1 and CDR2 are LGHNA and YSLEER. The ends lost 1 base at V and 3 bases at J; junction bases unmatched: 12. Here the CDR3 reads CASSQVWGGPPFYEQYF. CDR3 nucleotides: TGCGCCAGCAGCCAAGTTTGGGGGGGTCCCCCTTTCTACGAGCAGTACTTC.

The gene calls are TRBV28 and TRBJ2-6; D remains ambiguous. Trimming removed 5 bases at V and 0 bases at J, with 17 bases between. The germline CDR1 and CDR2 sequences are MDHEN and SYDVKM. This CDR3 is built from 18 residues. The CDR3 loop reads CASSRSVISSSGANVLTF. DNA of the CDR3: TGTGCCAGCAGTCGCTCAGTTATATCCAGCTCTGGGGCCAACGTCCTGACTTTC.

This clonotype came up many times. In nucleotides, the CDR3 is TGTGCCAGCAGTTTAAGCGGCTATTACTACGAGCAGTACTTC. It codes for CASSLSGYYYEQYF. The rearrangement joins TRBV27 to TRBJ2-7, with TRBD2 as a possible D gene (5 bases). This CDR3 contains 14 residues. Trimming took off 2 bases at V and 3 bases at J, with 11 bases between the two ends. Germline V gene sequence: CDR1 MNHEY, CDR2 SMNVEV (reference sequence).

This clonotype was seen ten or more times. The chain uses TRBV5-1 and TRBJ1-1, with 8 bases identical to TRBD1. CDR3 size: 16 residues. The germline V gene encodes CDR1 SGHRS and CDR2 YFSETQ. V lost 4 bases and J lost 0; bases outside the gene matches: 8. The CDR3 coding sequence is TGCGCCAGCAGCCCGACAGGGGCCAGCATGAACACTGAAGCTTTCTTT. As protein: CASSPTGASMNTEAFF.

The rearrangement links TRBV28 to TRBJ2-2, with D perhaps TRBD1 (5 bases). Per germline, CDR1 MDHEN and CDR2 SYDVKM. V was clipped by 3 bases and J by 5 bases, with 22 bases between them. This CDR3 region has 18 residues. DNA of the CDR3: TGTGCCAGCAGTTTCTCGCCCCTTAGGGGTGGAAGAACCGGGGAGCTGTTTTTT. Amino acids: CASSFSPLRGGRTGELFF. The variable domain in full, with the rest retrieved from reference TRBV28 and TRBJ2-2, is DVKVTQSSRYLVKRTGEKVFLECVQDMDHENMFWYRQDPGLGLRLIYFSYDVKMKEKGDIPEGYSVSREKKERFSLILESASTNQTSMYLCASSFSPLRGGRTGELFFGEGSRLTVL.

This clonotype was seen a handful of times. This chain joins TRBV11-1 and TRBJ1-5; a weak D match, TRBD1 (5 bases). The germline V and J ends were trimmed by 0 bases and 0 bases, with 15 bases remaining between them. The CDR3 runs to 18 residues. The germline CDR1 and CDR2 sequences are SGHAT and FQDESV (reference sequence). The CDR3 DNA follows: TGTGCCAGCAGCTTAGCGTCACAGGACCTTTATAGCAATCAGCCCCAGCATTTT. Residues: CASSLASQDLYSNQPQHF.

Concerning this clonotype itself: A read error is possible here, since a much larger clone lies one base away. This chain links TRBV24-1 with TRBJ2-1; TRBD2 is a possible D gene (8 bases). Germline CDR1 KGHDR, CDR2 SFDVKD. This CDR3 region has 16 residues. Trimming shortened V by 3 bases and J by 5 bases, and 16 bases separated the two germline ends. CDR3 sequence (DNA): TGTGCCACCAGTGATCCGGGGGGGACAGTCGACAATGAGCAGTTCTTC. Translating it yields CATSDPGGTVDNEQFF.

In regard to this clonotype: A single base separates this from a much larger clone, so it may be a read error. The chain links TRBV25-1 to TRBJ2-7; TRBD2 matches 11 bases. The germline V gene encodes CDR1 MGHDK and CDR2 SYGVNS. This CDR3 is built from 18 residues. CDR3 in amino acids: CVSSPRDRALAGGHEQYF. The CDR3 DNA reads TGTGTCAGCAGTCCCCGGGACAGGGCGCTAGCGGGAGGCCATGAGCAGTACTTC.

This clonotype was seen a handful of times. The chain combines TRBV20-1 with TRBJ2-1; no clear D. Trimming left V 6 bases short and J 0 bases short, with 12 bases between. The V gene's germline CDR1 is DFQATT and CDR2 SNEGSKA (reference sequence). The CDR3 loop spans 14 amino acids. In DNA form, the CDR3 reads TGCAGTGCGGAGCACTTGAGCTCCTACAATGAGCAGTTCTTC. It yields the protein CSAEHLSSYNEQFF.

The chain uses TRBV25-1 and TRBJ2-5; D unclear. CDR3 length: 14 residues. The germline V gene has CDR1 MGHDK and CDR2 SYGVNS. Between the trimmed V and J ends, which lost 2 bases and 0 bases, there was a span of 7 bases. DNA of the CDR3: TGTGCCAGCAGTGAACACCCGTACCAAGAGACCCAGTACTTC. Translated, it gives CASSEHPYQETQYF.

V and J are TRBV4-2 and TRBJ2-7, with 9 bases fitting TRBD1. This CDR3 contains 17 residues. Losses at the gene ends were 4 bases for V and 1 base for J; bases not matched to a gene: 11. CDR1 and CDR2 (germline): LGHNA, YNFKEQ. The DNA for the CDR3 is TGTGCCAGCAGCCCGGGCCCCGACAGGGGGAGGTCCTACGAGCAGTACTTC. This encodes CASSPGPDRGRSYEQYF.

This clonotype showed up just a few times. The CDR3 sequence: CSVERGGQETQYF. The DNA of the CDR3 is TGCAGCGTTGAACGGGGGGGGCAAGAGACCCAGTACTTC. V gene TRBV29-1 combines with J gene TRBJ2-5, with TRBD2 matching over 8 bases. Germline V gives CDR1 SQVTM, CDR2 ANQGSEA. J gave up 2 bases and V 2 bases, and 1 base lay outside the gene matches. CDR3 length equals 13 residues.

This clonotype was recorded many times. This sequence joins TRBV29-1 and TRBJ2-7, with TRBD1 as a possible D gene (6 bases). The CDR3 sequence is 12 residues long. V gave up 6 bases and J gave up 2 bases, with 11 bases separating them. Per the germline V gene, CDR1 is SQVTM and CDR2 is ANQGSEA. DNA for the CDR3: TGCAGCGTAGGAGACAGGACCTACGAGCAGTACTTC. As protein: CSVGDRTYEQYF.

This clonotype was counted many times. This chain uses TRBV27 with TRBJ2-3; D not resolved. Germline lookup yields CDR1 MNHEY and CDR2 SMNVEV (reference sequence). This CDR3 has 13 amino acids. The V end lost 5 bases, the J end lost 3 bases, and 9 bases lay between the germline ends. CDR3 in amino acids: CASSTEFTDTQYF. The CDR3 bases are TGTGCCAGCAGTACGGAGTTTACAGATACGCAGTATTTT.

CDR3 coding DNA: TGTGCCAGCAGTTTAATCCCTCTCCTGCGGGAGGCTCACAATGAGCAGTTCTTC. Amino acid sequence: CASSLIPLLREAHNEQFF. The chain uses TRBV27 and TRBJ2-1; TRBD2 aligns across 8 bases. The CDR3 loop spans 18 amino acids. Germline V lookup: CDR1 MNHEY, CDR2 SMNVEV (reference sequence). The ends lost 2 bases at V and 5 bases at J; junction bases unmatched: 14.